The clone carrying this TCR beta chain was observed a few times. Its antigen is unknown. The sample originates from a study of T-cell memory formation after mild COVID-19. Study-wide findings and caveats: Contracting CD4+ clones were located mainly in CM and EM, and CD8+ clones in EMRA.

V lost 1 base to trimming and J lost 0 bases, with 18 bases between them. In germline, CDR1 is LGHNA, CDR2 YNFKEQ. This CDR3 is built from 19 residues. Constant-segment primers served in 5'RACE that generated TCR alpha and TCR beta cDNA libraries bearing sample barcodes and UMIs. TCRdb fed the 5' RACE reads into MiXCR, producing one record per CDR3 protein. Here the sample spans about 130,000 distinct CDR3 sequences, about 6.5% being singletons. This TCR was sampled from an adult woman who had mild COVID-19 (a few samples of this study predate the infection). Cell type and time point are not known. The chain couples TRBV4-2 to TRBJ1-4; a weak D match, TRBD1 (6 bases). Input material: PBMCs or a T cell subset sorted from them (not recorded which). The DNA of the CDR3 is TGTGCCAGCAGCCAAGGGAAAAGGGGTAGGACAGCAACTAATGAAAAACTGTTTTTT. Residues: CASSQGKRGRTATNEKLFF.